This T cell receptor beta chain appears in the sequencing data of a study of CD8+ T cells in alopecia areata. Trimming removed 5 bases at V and 3 bases at J, with 6 bases between. The CDR3 covers 12 residues. CDR1 is PRHDT and CDR2 is FYEKMQ in the germline V gene (reference sequence). Treatment meaning: oral pan-JAK inhibitor, 5-10 mg twice daily. Extracted RNA was reverse transcribed into cDNA, the sequencing template. Measured with immunoSEQ multiplex PCR; TCRdb has only the in-frame clones, and not every one. The sample yields 180,000 or so clones, approximately 51% seen once. A remark on this clone: This specimen includes other DNA sequences encoding the same CDR3.

This specimen was CD8+ T cells sorted from blood, taken at week 52, from a patient treated with tofacitinib. This receptor was taken from a human donor with alopecia areata. This chain joins TRBV13 and TRBJ2-3; D call uncertain. CDR3 loop: CASSLGTDTQYF. CDR3 in DNA: TGTGCCAGCAGCCTCGGAACAGATACGCAGTATTTT.